This T cell receptor (beta chain) was documented in a study of regulatory T cells in long-lasting Graves disease. This CDR3 region has 15 residues. CDR1 and CDR2 from the germline V gene are SNHLY and FYNNEI. The J segment lost 5 bases and the V segment lost 3 bases, leaving 3 bases of the junction unmatched. To make TCR beta libraries, researchers used iRepertoire HTBI primers and Arm-PCR of CDR3 regions. TCRdb independently ran MiXCR on the multiplex PCR reads; one entry per CDR3 protein. The sample includes 350,000 to 500,000 distinct CDR3 sequences, 20% to 25% seen only once; the top ten take roughly an eighth. Time point reported: persistent/refractory GD, antithyroid drugs over 5 years with positive TRAb. Following extraction of RNA from PBMCs, that RNA was used to make the TCR library. Per American Thyroid Association guidelines, Graves' disease was diagnosed. In its sample, this clonotype was seen many times. Its antigen is unidentified.

Findings and caveats of the study: A reduction in accuracy may have resulted from the small sample size. The study found TRBV28, TRBJ1-2 and TRBJ2-5 favored in persistent disease. Blood alone, not thyroid tissue, was studied.

This specimen was peripheral blood mononuclear cells (PBMCs), taken when the disease was refractory, from a patient treated with antithyroid drugs. The chain employs TRBV2 and TRBJ2-5, with 13 bases aligning to TRBD2. The origin of this receptor is a female donor with Graves disease. CDR3 in DNA: TGTGCCAGCAGTGAGTCGACTAGCGGGAGGGAGACCCAGTACTTC. It codes for CASSESTSGRETQYF.